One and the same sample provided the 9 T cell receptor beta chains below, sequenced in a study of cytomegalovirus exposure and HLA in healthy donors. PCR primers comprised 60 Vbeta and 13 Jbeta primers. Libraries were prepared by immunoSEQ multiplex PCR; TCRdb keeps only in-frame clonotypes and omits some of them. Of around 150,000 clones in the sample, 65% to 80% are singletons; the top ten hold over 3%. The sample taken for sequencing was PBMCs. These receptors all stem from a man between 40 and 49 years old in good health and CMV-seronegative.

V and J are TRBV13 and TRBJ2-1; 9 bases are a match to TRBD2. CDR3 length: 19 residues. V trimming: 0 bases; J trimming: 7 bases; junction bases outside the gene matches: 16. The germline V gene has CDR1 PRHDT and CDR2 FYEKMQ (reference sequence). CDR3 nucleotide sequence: TGTGCCAGCAGCTTAGGCGGCCGCGGGAGGGCAGTGGGGGGGAATGAGCAGTTCTTC. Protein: CASSLGGRGRAVGGNEQFF. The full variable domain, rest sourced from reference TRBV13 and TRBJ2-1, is AAGVIQSPRHLIKEKRETATLKCYPIPRHDTVYWYQQGPGQDPQFLISFYEKMQSDKGSIPDRFSAQQFSDYHSELNMSSLELGDSALYFCASSLGGRGRAVGGNEQFFGPGTRLTVL.

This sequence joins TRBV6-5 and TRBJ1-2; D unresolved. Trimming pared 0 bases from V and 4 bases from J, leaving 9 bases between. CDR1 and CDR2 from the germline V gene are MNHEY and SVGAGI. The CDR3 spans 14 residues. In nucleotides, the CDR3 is TGTGCCAGCAGTTACTCCCCTAGCCTCTATGGCTACACCTTC. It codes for CASSYSPSLYGYTF.

Here the CDR3 DNA reads TGTGCCAGCCGATCCGGGGGTGGTGAGCAGTTCTTC. Translated: CASRSGGGEQFF. The rearrangement joins TRBV2 to TRBJ2-1, with a possible D match to TRBD2 (6 bases). Trimming stripped 8 bases from V and 9 bases from J, with 14 bases between. This CDR3 spans 12 amino acids. The germline V gene has CDR1 SNHLY and CDR2 FYNNEI.

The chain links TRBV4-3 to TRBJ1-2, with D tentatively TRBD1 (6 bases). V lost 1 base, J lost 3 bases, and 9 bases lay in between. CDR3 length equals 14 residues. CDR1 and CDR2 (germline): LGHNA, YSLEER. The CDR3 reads CASSQGTADYGYTF. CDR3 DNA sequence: TGCGCCAGCAGCCAAGGGACAGCCGACTATGGCTACACCTTC.

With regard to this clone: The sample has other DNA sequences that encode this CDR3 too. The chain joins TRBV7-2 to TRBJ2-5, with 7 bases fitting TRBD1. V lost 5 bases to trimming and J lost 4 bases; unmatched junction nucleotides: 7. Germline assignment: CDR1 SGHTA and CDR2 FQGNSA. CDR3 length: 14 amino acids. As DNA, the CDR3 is TGTGCCAGCAGCCTCCGACAGGGACGAGAGACCCAGTACTTC. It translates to CASSLRQGRETQYF. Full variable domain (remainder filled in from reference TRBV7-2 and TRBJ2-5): GAGVSQSPSNKVTEKGKDVELRCDPISGHTALYWYRQSLGQGLEFLIYFQGNSAPDKSGLPSDRFSAERTGGSVSTLTIQRTQQEDSAVYLCASSLRQGRETQYFGPGTRLLVL.

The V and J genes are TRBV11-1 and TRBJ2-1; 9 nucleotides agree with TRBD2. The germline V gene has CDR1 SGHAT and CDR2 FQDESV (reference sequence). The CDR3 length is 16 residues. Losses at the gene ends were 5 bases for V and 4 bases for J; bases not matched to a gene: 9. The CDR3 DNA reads TGTGCCAGCAGCAACCGAGGGCGGGGGGGATACAATGAGCAGTTCTTC. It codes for CASSNRGRGGYNEQFF.

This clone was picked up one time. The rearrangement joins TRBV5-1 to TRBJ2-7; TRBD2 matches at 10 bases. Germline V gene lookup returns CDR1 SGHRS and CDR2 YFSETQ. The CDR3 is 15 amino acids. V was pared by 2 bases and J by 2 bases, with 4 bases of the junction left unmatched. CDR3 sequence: CASSFLAGATYEQYF. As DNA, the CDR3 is TGCGCCAGCAGCTTTCTAGCGGGGGCTACCTACGAGCAGTACTTC.

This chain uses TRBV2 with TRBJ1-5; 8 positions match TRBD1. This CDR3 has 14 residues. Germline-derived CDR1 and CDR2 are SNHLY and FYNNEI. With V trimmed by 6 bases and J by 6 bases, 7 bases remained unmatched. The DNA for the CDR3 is TGTGCCAGCAGCGATTCGACAGGGGCTCAGCCCCAGCATTTT. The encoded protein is CASSDSTGAQPQHF.

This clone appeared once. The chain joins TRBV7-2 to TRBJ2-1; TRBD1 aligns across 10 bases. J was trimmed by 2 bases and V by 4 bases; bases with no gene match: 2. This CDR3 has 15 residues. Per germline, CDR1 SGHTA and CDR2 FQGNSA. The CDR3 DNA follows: TGTGCCAGCAGCTCCGGGACAGGGGCCTACAATGAGCAGTTCTTC. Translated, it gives CASSSGTGAYNEQFF.